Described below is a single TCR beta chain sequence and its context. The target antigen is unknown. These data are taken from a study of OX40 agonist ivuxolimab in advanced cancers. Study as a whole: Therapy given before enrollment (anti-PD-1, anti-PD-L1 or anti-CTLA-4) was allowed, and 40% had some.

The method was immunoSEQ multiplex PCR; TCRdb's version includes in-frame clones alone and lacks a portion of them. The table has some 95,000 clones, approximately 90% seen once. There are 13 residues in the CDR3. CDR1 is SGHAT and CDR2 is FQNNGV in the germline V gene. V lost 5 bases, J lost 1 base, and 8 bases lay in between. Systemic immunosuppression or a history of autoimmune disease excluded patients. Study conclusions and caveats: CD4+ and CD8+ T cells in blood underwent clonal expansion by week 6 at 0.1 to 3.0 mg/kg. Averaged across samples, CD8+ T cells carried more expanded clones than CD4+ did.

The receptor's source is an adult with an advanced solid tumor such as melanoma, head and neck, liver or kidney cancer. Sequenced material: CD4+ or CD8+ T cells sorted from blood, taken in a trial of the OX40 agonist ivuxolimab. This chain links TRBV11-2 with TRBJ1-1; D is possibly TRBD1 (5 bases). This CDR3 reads CASSTTGNTEAFF. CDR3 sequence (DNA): TGTGCCAGCAGCACCACAGGGAACACTGAAGCTTTCTTT.